The clone carrying this TCR beta chain was recorded many times. Its antigen is not known. Amplified regions were TCR beta CDR3 sequences from RNA transcripts. HTBI primers drove first-round RT-PCR of the TCR CDR3. TCRdb ran MiXCR on the multiplex PCR reads and lists one entry per CDR3 protein. Of about 400,000 distinct CDR3 sequences in the sample, around 13% were seen once. Uncontrolled infection, other autoimmune disease, pregnancy or lactation disqualified patients from enrolment. Together with thyroid ultrasound, orbital computed tomography, serum thyroxine and TRAb, clinical symptoms were used for diagnoses. This record belongs to a study of T cells in Graves' hyperthyroidism and ophthalmopathy. Study-level points and caveats: A model of 13 V-J pairs discriminated ophthalmopathy from stable hyperthyroidism.

There are 14 residues in the CDR3. The V and J ends lost 4 bases and 2 bases respectively, with 11 bases between them. Germline V lookup: CDR1 MDHEN, CDR2 SYDVKM. The J gene is TRBJ1-2, the V gene TRBV28; D is unclear. This TCR was recovered from a woman aged 18-29 years with Graves' hyperthyroidism. The sample comprised blood. The CDR3 DNA is TGTGCCAGCAGTTCCGTGGGCTGGAACTATGGCTACACCTTC. This sequence encodes CASSSVGWNYGYTF.